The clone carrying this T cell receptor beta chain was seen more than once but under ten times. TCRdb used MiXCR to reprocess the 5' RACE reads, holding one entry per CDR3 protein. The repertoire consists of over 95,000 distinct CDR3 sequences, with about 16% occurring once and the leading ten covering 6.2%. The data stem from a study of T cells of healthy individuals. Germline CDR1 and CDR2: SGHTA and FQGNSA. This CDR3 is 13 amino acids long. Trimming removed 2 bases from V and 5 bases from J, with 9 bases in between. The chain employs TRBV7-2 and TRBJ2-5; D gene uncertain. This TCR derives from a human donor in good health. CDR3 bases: TGTGCCAGCAGCTTAACCGACGGGGAGACCCAGTACTTC. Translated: CASSLTDGETQYF.